A single sample is the source of the 16 T cell receptor beta chains below, sequenced in a study of T cells after yellow fever vaccination (dated by TCRdb to about 2019). In the paper's terms, the treatment or condition label means: live attenuated yellow fever vaccine strain. Libraries were constructed by 5' RACE. The instrument given in TCRdb is Illumina HiSeq 2500. TCRdb passed the public sequencing reads through fastp at Q25 and MiXCR, retaining productive beta sequences. Every entry covers one CDR3 protein and lists the most common genes and DNA from its rows. The sample profile shows hundreds of thousands of distinct CDR3 sequences; roughly an eighth of them were found once. The top ten clonotypes cover about 15% of the sample. The specimen comprised PBMCs, sampled on the day of the yellow fever booster vaccination. The origin of the receptors is a man aged 30-40 years who received the YFV17D yellow fever vaccine.

In its sample, this clonotype was seen a few times. J is TRBJ2-5 and V is TRBV5-1; no clear D. The V gene's germline CDR1 is SGHRS and CDR2 YFSETQ. Trimming removed 0 bases at V and 2 bases at J, with 8 bases between. The CDR3 totals 14 residues. The CDR3, as DNA: TGCGCCAGCAGCTTGGGTGTGGATCAAGAGACCCAGTACTTC. Residues: CASSLGVDQETQYF.

V and J are TRBV24-1 and TRBJ1-1; possible D gene TRBD1, 5 bases. This CDR3 contains 12 residues. V lost 0 bases, J lost 7 bases, and 5 bases lay in between. Looked up from germline, CDR1 is KGHDR and CDR2 is SFDVKD. CDR3 amino acids: CATSDLRGEAFF. The CDR3 region has the DNA TGTGCCACCAGTGATTTGAGGGGTGAAGCTTTCTTT.

The rearrangement joins TRBV5-4 to TRBJ2-1, with D unclear. This CDR3 contains 13 residues. CDR1 and CDR2 (germline): SGHNT, YYREEE (reference sequence). Trimming stripped 0 bases from V and 6 bases from J, with 7 bases between. The CDR3 spells CASSLARTNEQFF. DNA for the CDR3: TGTGCCAGCAGCTTGGCCCGAACCAATGAGCAGTTCTTC.

The chain has TRBV11-2 and TRBJ2-1; 11 bases are a match to TRBD2. This CDR3 has 19 amino acids. V dropped 6 bases and J dropped 2; count of bases not matched to a gene: 15. Germline V CDR1 and CDR2: SGHAT, FQNNGV. The CDR3 protein is CASSLEYTSGSRPYNEQFF. In DNA, the CDR3 is TGTGCCAGCAGTCTAGAGTATACTAGCGGGAGTAGGCCCTACAATGAGCAGTTCTTC. The variable domain in full, completed from reference TRBV11-2 and TRBJ2-1, reads EAGVAQSPRYKIIEKRQSVAFWCNPISGHATLYWYQQILGQGPKLLIQFQNNGVVDDSQLPKDRFSAERLKGVDSTLKIQPAKLEDSAVYLCASSLEYTSGSRPYNEQFFGPGTRLTVL.

The chain couples TRBV12-3 or TRBV12-4 to TRBJ2-1, with unresolved D. The CDR3 loop spans 12 amino acids. The germline V and J ends were trimmed by 3 bases and 10 bases, with 10 bases remaining between them. This chain's CDR3 is CASSFGPLEQFF. For the CDR3, the DNA is TGTGCCAGCAGTTTCGGACCCTTGGAGCAGTTCTTC.

This clonotype appeared a few times. The chain combines TRBV6-6 with TRBJ2-5, with D tentatively TRBD2 (5 bases). CDR1 is MNHNY and CDR2 is SVGAGI in the germline V gene (reference sequence). CDR3 length equals 12 residues. Trimming removed 7 bases from V and 7 bases from J, with 13 bases in between. The CDR3 here is CASMAGKGTQYF. DNA for the CDR3: TGTGCCAGCATGGCCGGGAAAGGGACCCAGTACTTC.

The chain uses TRBV3-1 and TRBJ2-1, with 9 bases that match TRBD1. The CDR3 loop spans 16 amino acids. Germline CDR1 and CDR2: LGHDT and YNNKEL (reference sequence). The J segment lost 3 bases and the V segment lost 2 bases, leaving 5 bases of the junction unmatched. CDR3 sequence (DNA): TGTGCCAGCAGCCAAACACAGACAGGGGGCTACAATGAGCAGTTCTTC. Translating gives CASSQTQTGGYNEQFF.

The chain links TRBV7-9 to TRBJ2-7, with 8 bases identical to TRBD2. The CDR3 length is 15 residues. CDR1 and CDR2 (germline): SEHNR, FQNEAQ (reference sequence). Trimming removed 3 bases from V and 2 bases from J; junction bases left unmatched: 6. As DNA, the CDR3 is TGTGCCAGCAGCTTGGGCGGGAGGAGAACCTACGAGCAGTACTTC. It is translated as CASSLGGRRTYEQYF.

The chain links TRBV20-1 to TRBJ2-5, with TRBD2 as a possible D gene (5 bases). The germline V gene encodes CDR1 DFQATT and CDR2 SNEGSKA (reference sequence). The V gene lost 4 bases and the J gene lost 5 bases, with 11 bases spanning the gap. The CDR3 extends over 12 amino acids. In DNA form, the CDR3 reads TGCAGTGCTATAGGGAGTCTGGAGACCCAGTACTTC. Translated: CSAIGSLETQYF.

The J gene is TRBJ2-7, the V gene TRBV6-2 or TRBV6-3; D is possibly TRBD1 (7 bases). Germline-derived CDR1 and CDR2 are MNHEY and SVGEGT. Trimming left V 2 bases short and J 4 bases short, with 15 bases between. The CDR3 runs to 15 residues. CDR3 nucleotides: TGTGCCAGCAGTTACCGGGGGACAGTAGATTACGAGCAGTACTTC. It yields the protein CASSYRGTVDYEQYF.

This clonotype has a handful of counts. The V call is TRBV6-1, the J call TRBJ2-3; 16 bases fit TRBD2. The CDR3 consists of 17 residues. Germline V gene data show CDR1 as MNHNS and CDR2 as SASEGT. The V gene end was trimmed by 6 bases and the J gene end by 2 bases; junction bases not matched to a gene: 5. The CDR3 nucleotides are TGTGCCAGCAGCGGGACTAGCGGGAGGGTTTACACAGATACGCAGTATTTT. This encodes CASSGTSGRVYTDTQYF.

This clonotype came up a few times. The J gene is TRBJ2-3, the V gene TRBV27, with 7 bases that match TRBD2. There are 15 residues in the CDR3. The V gene's germline CDR1 is MNHEY and CDR2 SMNVEV (reference sequence). With V trimmed by 3 bases and J by 2 bases, 5 bases remained unmatched. The CDR3 here is CASSLASGHTDTQYF. In DNA form, the CDR3 reads TGTGCCAGCAGTTTGGCTAGCGGCCACACAGATACGCAGTATTTT.

V gene TRBV24-1 combines with J gene TRBJ2-7; 7 bases map to TRBD1. The trim removed 5 bases at V and 3 bases at J, leaving 6 bases unmatched. Germline V CDR1 and CDR2: KGHDR, SFDVKD. The CDR3 is 14 residues long. CDR3 amino acids: CATSGPGGNYEQYF. CDR3 sequence (DNA): TGTGCCACCAGTGGTCCAGGGGGAAACTACGAGCAGTACTTC.

This clonotype was picked up a small number of times. This rearrangement joins TRBV5-1 to TRBJ2-5; the D gene could be TRBD1 or TRBD2 (5 bases each). The CDR3 spans 15 residues. Looked up from germline, CDR1 is SGHRS and CDR2 is YFSETQ. V was clipped by 4 bases and J by 1 base, with 14 bases between them. The CDR3: CASSPLGESQETQYF. The CDR3 DNA follows: TGCGCCAGCAGCCCGCTAGGGGAGTCCCAAGAGACCCAGTACTTC.

This chain joins TRBV20-1 and TRBJ2-1, with 7 bases matching TRBD2. The CDR3 consists of 15 residues. J was trimmed by 8 bases and V by 0 bases; bases with no gene match: 10. Per germline, CDR1 DFQATT and CDR2 SNEGSKA (reference sequence). CDR3 in DNA: TGCAGTGCTAGAGATGTGGGAGGACTAGGGGATGAGCAGTTCTTC. As protein: CSARDVGGLGDEQFF.

The chain combines TRBV27 with TRBJ2-3; the match to TRBD2 covers 7 bases. In germline, CDR1 is MNHEY, CDR2 SMNVEV (reference sequence). J was trimmed by 5 bases and V by 4 bases; bases with no gene match: 9. This CDR3 is built from 15 residues. This chain's CDR3 is CASSWVGGPGDTQYF. Written as DNA, the CDR3 is TGTGCCAGCAGTTGGGTGGGAGGGCCTGGAGATACGCAGTATTTT.